Each of the 18 T cell receptor beta chains below was sequenced from the same sample in a study of cytomegalovirus exposure and HLA in healthy donors. The PCR used 60 Vbeta and 13 Jbeta primers. The data were produced by immunoSEQ multiplex PCR, yet TCRdb's version contains in-frame clones alone and is incomplete. In the table there are 95,000 to 130,000 clones, roughly three quarters of which are singletons. Sequencing used PBMCs. The receptors were sampled from a woman aged 18-29 years in good health and CMV-seronegative.

This clone has a handful of counts. One end of the junction is discordant with germline, which a read error may explain. The chain carries TRBV7-7 and TRBJ1-1; no firm D call. CDR1 and CDR2 from the germline V gene are SSHAT and FNYEAQ (reference sequence). The CDR3 contains 13 residues. DNA of the CDR3: TGTGCTAGCAGCTTAGCCAGCGGGACTGAAGCTTTCTTT. It translates to CASSLASGTEAFF.

The genes are TRBV7-2 and TRBJ1-3, with 9 bases identical to TRBD1. The CDR3 consists of 15 residues. Germline CDR1 and CDR2: SGHTA and FQGNSA. V gave up 5 bases and J gave up 2 bases; unmatched junction bases: 4. The CDR3 DNA follows: TGTGCCAGCAGCCTCACAGGGGGCGCTGGAAACACCATATATTTT. The encoded protein is CASSLTGGAGNTIYF.

The J gene is TRBJ2-7, the V gene TRBV5-1; possible D gene TRBD1, 6 bases. The CDR3 has 16 residues. V was trimmed by 3 bases and J by 2 bases, leaving 18 bases between them. Per germline, CDR1 SGHRS and CDR2 YFSETQ. The CDR3 DNA follows: TGCGCCAGCAGCTCAGGGACATCAGGCGTGACCTACGAGCAGTACTTC. Amino acids: CASSSGTSGVTYEQYF.

CDR3 in amino acids: CAISVGGPNQPQHF. CDR3 sequence (DNA): TGTGCCATCAGTGTAGGAGGGCCCAATCAGCCCCAGCATTTT. J is TRBJ1-5 and V is TRBV10-3; D unclear. Trimming left V 4 bases short and J 3 bases short, with 10 bases between. Germline CDR1 and CDR2: ENHRY and SYGVKD. CDR3 length equals 14 residues.

This clone has a handful of counts. The rearrangement links TRBV7-9 to TRBJ2-7; TRBD2 agrees at 10 bases. Unmatched junction bases numbered 9, after V lost 2 bases and J lost 5 bases. Per the germline V gene, CDR1 is SEHNR and CDR2 is FQNEAQ (reference sequence). This CDR3 spans 16 amino acids. The chain's CDR3 is CASSLRVQRGGDEQYF. The CDR3 DNA reads as TGTGCCAGCAGCTTAAGGGTCCAGCGGGGGGGAGACGAGCAGTACTTC.

The chain is built from TRBV4-1 and TRBJ1-1, with D perhaps TRBD1 (5 bases). V was shortened by 3 bases and J by 2 bases, with 13 bases between the two germline ends. This CDR3 region has 15 residues. Germline loops: CDR1 MGHRA, CDR2 YSYEKL. CDR3 loop: CASSHVAGQNTEAFF. The CDR3 DNA reads TGCGCCAGCAGCCACGTGGCAGGGCAAAACACTGAAGCTTTCTTT.

On this clone: Different DNA sequences within this sample yield the same CDR3. This sequence joins TRBV5-1 and TRBJ1-2; 10 nucleotides line up with TRBD1. The CDR3 loop spans 15 amino acids. The germline gives CDR1 SGHRS, CDR2 YFSETQ. V was clipped by 0 bases and J by 4 bases; unmatched bases: 3. The CDR3 region has the DNA TGCGCCAGCAGCTTGGCGGGACAGGGGCCCTATGGCTACACCTTC. Encoded protein: CASSLAGQGPYGYTF.

In regard to this clone: Other DNA sequences in the same sample also yield this CDR3. This chain connects TRBV4-1 to TRBJ1-5; D is unclear. The V gene's germline CDR1 is MGHRA and CDR2 YSYEKL. CDR3 size: 13 residues. V was cut by 1 base and J by 4 bases, with 5 bases left in between. The CDR3 nucleotides are TGCGCCAGCAGCCAAGCTAGAAATCAGCCCCAGCATTTT. It yields the protein CASSQARNQPQHF.

V and J are TRBV19 and TRBJ2-7; D possibly corresponds to TRBD1 (5 bases). The CDR3 is 13 amino acids. V lost 2 bases, J lost 7 bases, and 12 bases lay in between. Germline loops: CDR1 LNHDA, CDR2 SQIVND (reference sequence). CDR3 in DNA: TGTGCCAGTAGTATATCTACAGCAGGGGAGCAGTACTTC. It is translated as CASSISTAGEQYF.

The chain combines TRBV30 with TRBJ2-3; TRBD2 aligns across 11 bases. V was clipped by 5 bases and J by 3 bases; unmatched bases: 4. The CDR3 runs to 14 residues. From germline, CDR1 is GTSNPN and CDR2 SVGIG (reference sequence). CDR3: CAWLPSGGTDTQYF. In DNA form, the CDR3 reads TGTGCCTGGCTGCCTAGCGGGGGGACAGATACGCAGTATTTT. Combining the CDR3 with reference TRBV30 and TRBJ2-3 gives the whole variable domain SQTIHQWPATLVQPVGSPLSLECTVEGTSNPNLYWYRQAAGRGLQLLFYSVGIGQISSEVPQNLSASRPQDRQFILSSKKLLLSDSGFYLCAWLPSGGTDTQYFGPGTRLTVL.

The V gene is TRBV28, the J gene TRBJ1-1; possibly TRBD1 for D (5 bases). The CDR3 is 14 amino acids. The germline V gene encodes CDR1 MDHEN and CDR2 SYDVKM. Trimming shortened V by 7 bases and J by 1 base, and 13 bases separated the two germline ends. CDR3 protein: CASIITRANTEAFF. CDR3 sequence (DNA): TGTGCCAGCATTATTACCAGGGCGAACACTGAAGCTTTCTTT.

The CDR3 protein is CASSPQLNTEAFF. CDR3 nucleotides: TGCGCCAGCAGCCCCCAGTTGAACACTGAAGCTTTCTTT. The chain employs TRBV5-1 and TRBJ1-1, with D unresolved. This CDR3 has 13 amino acids. The germline CDR1 and CDR2 sequences are SGHRS and YFSETQ. With 4 bases removed from V and 0 bases from J, the gap between germline ends came to 7 bases.

The chain recombines TRBV28 with TRBJ2-7; D uncertain. V dropped 8 bases and J dropped 4 bases, with 6 bases sitting between them. The CDR3 consists of 10 residues. The germline CDR1 and CDR2 sequences are MDHEN and SYDVKM. The CDR3 coding sequence is TGTGCCAGCGGGCTTTACGAGCAGTACTTC. Translating gives CASGLYEQYF.

This chain connects TRBV6-5 to TRBJ1-1; maybe TRBD1 (6 bases). V shed 5 bases and J shed 4 bases, with 17 bases lying between them. The germline CDR1 and CDR2 sequences are MNHEY and SVGAGI. The CDR3 loop spans 15 amino acids. The CDR3 sequence: CASSPKLLGGTEAFF. CDR3 sequence (DNA): TGTGCCAGCAGTCCCAAGCTCCTAGGGGGCACTGAAGCTTTCTTT.

In its sample, this clone was seen a few times. V usage is TRBV7-9 and J usage is TRBJ2-7; 10 bases are a match to TRBD1. Germline V gene sequence: CDR1 SEHNR, CDR2 FQNEAQ (reference sequence). The CDR3 runs to 15 residues. J was trimmed by 5 bases and V by 5 bases; bases with no gene match: 9. The CDR3 DNA follows: TGTGCCAGCAGCCCCTCGGGTGGGACAGGGGACGAGCAGTACTTC. It encodes CASSPSGGTGDEQYF.

The chain combines TRBV4-1 with TRBJ1-1; D might be TRBD1 (5 bases). CDR1 and CDR2 (germline): MGHRA, YSYEKL. V lost 1 base, J lost 0 bases, and 21 bases lay in between. The CDR3 is 19 amino acids. The CDR3 loop is CASSQAFDQVGEVNTEAFF. CDR3 nucleotide sequence: TGCGCCAGCAGCCAAGCTTTTGACCAAGTGGGGGAGGTGAACACTGAAGCTTTCTTT.

The chain couples TRBV30 to TRBJ2-5; a possible D gene is TRBD2 (5 bases). TRBJ2-7 matches the DNA end more closely, so the J call is doubtful. CDR3 length equals 16 residues. CDR1 GTSNPN and CDR2 SVGIG come from the germline V gene (reference sequence). The CDR3 loop reads CAWSVSSGRKDYEQYF. The CDR3 DNA sequence: TGTGCCTGGAGTGTATCTTCGGGGAGAAAGGACTACGAGCAGTACTTC.

The chain joins TRBV19 to TRBJ1-1; 7 bases align to TRBD1. The germline V gene has CDR1 LNHDA and CDR2 SQIVND (reference sequence). CDR3 length: 14 residues. With V trimmed by 3 bases and J by 6 bases, 7 bases remained unmatched. CDR3 in DNA: TGTGCCAGTAGTATCCTGACAGGGCCGCCTGAAGCTTTCTTT. It encodes CASSILTGPPEAFF. The whole variable domain, remainder taken from reference TRBV19 and TRBJ1-1, is DGGITQSPKYLFRKEGQNVTLSCEQNLNHDAMYWYRQDPGQGLRLIYYSQIVNDFQKGDIAEGYSVSREKKESFPLTVTSAQKNPTAFYLCASSILTGPPEAFFGQGTRLTVV.